These 9 T cell receptor beta chains came from one sample sequenced in a study of a mutant IDH1 vaccine in newly diagnosed glioma. The time point is: week 23, last vaccination. With topical imiquimod, each dose of the vaccine consisted of 300 ug of mutant IDH1 20-mer peptide. The data were produced by immunoSEQ multiplex PCR, yet TCRdb's version contains in-frame clones alone and is incomplete. The data contain over 35,000 clones, roughly 76% of them singletons. Which antigens these TCRs recognize remains unknown. This sample comprised PBMCs, obtained from a glioma patient whose treatment included an IDH1 peptide vaccine. The receptors originated from a man aged 40-49 years with glioma.

This clone has just one count. The V gene is TRBV10-3, the J gene TRBJ2-2, with TRBD1 identical over 7 bases. Germline lookup yields CDR1 ENHRY and CDR2 SYGVKD. With 2 bases clipped from V and 2 bases from J, the junction kept 2 bases outside the gene matches. The CDR3 has 15 amino acids. In DNA form, the CDR3 reads TGTGCCATCAGTGAGGGACAGGCCAACACCGGGGAGCTGTTTTTT. Amino acid sequence: CAISEGQANTGELFF.

V usage is TRBV9 and J usage is TRBJ2-7; TRBD1 matches 9 bases. V gave up 4 bases and J gave up 3 bases; unmatched junction bases: 5. CDR1 and CDR2 from the germline V gene are SGDLS and YYNGEE. This CDR3 comprises 14 residues. The CDR3 DNA follows: TGTGCCAGCAGCCCCCGGGACAGGGACTACGAGCAGTACTTC. Amino acid sequence: CASSPRDRDYEQYF.

The chain uses TRBV19 and TRBJ2-3; the match to TRBD2 covers 9 bases. Per the germline V gene, CDR1 is LNHDA and CDR2 is SQIVND (reference sequence). The CDR3 length is 15 residues. The junction had 1 base not matched to a gene; V was cut back by 1 base and J by 2 bases. Here the CDR3 reads CASSIASGDTDTQYF. The CDR3 DNA sequence: TGTGCCAGTAGTATAGCTAGCGGGGACACAGATACGCAGTATTTT. Variable domain in full (rest from reference TRBV19 and TRBJ2-3): DGGITQSPKYLFRKEGQNVTLSCEQNLNHDAMYWYRQDPGQGLRLIYYSQIVNDFQKGDIAEGYSVSREKKESFPLTVTSAQKNPTAFYLCASSIASGDTDTQYFGPGTRLTVL.

The rearrangement joins TRBV11-1 to TRBJ1-1; TRBD1 aligns across 7 bases. Germline V gene sequence: CDR1 SGHAT, CDR2 FQDESV (reference sequence). The J segment lost 6 bases and the V segment lost 7 bases, leaving 11 bases of the junction unmatched. CDR3 length: 14 residues. The CDR3 region is CASKDMGQFPEAFF. CDR3 coding DNA: TGTGCCAGCAAGGACATGGGACAGTTTCCTGAAGCTTTCTTT.

This chain uses TRBV5-4 with TRBJ2-3, with 9 bases fitting TRBD2. The CDR3 loop spans 17 amino acids. Germline V gene data show CDR1 as SGHNT and CDR2 as YYREEE (reference sequence). Trimming cost V 2 bases and J 1 base; bases outside gene matches: 8. The CDR3 here is CASSFAGGEAGTDTQYF. The CDR3 DNA follows: TGTGCCAGCAGCTTCGCGGGAGGGGAGGCGGGCACAGATACGCAGTATTTT.

The chain joins TRBV5-5 to TRBJ1-3; D is undetermined. CDR3 size: 15 residues. V gave up 2 bases and J gave up 0 bases, with 9 bases separating them. CDR1 is SGHKS, CDR2 YYEKEE, per germline (reference sequence). The CDR3 sequence: CASSFGPYSGNTIYF. DNA of the CDR3: TGTGCCAGCAGCTTCGGGCCTTACTCTGGAAACACCATATATTTT.

The chain uses TRBV5-4 and TRBJ1-6; 7 bases fit TRBD1. This CDR3 is built from 13 residues. CDR1 and CDR2 (germline): SGHNT, YYREEE (reference sequence). Trimming cost V 6 bases and J 7 bases; bases outside gene matches: 4. The CDR3 sequence is CASNRGRNSPLHF. The CDR3 nucleotides read TGTGCCAGCAATAGGGGGCGAAATTCACCCCTCCACTTT.

J is TRBJ2-5 and V is TRBV19; 9 bases align to TRBD1. The CDR3 runs to 15 residues. Losses at the gene ends were 3 bases for V and 6 bases for J; bases not matched to a gene: 8. CDR1 is LNHDA and CDR2 is SQIVND in the germline V gene (reference sequence). CDR3 nucleotide sequence: TGTGCCAGTAGTATCACCGGGACAGGGCTGAAGACCCAGTACTTC. It specifies CASSITGTGLKTQYF. The full variable domain, its missing parts supplied by reference TRBV19 and TRBJ2-5, is DGGITQSPKYLFRKEGQNVTLSCEQNLNHDAMYWYRQDPGQGLRLIYYSQIVNDFQKGDIAEGYSVSREKKESFPLTVTSAQKNPTAFYLCASSITGTGLKTQYFGPGTRLLVL.

The chain employs TRBV4-3 and TRBJ1-2, with D unclear. V was cut by 0 bases and J by 4 bases, with 9 bases left in between. This CDR3 contains 14 residues. The germline gives CDR1 LGHNA, CDR2 YSLEER. CDR3 region: CASSQDPGPYGYTF. In nucleotides, the CDR3 is TGCGCCAGCAGCCAAGATCCCGGGCCCTATGGCTACACCTTC.